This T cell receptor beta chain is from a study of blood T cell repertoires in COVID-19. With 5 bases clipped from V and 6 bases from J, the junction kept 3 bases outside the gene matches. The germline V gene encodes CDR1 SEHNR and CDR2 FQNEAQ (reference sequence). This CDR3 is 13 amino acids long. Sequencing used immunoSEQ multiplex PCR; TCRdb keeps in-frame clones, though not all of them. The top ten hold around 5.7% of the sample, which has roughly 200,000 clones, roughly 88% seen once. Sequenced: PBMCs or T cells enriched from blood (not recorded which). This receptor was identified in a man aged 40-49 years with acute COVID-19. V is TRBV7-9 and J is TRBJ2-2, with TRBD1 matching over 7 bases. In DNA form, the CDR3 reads TGTGCCAGCAGCCTAACAGGGGCCGGGGAGCTGTTTTTT. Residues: CASSLTGAGELFF.